This TCR beta chain is drawn from a study of shared clonotypes between healthy human individuals. Study-wide context: A few men and two women, aged 18 to 49, were donors. Broader study findings: Among donors, the sharing of clonotypes was expected to be influenced by sequencing depth.

As concerns this clone: As yet, its antigen is unknown.

TCRdb's copy holds only in-frame clones and misses some; the assay was immunoSEQ multiplex PCR. This table holds some 2.3 million clones, 85% to 95% found once. The CDR3 covers 16 residues. Trimming removed 0 bases from V and 2 bases from J, with 11 bases in between. CDR1 and CDR2 from the germline V gene are LNHNV and YYDKDF (reference sequence). This chain links TRBV15 with TRBJ1-5; D remains unclear. Material for sequencing was naive CD4+ T cells from PBMCs. Stated subset: CD45RA+ positively selected. The clonotype was recovered from a man between 18 and 35 years old in good health. Some clones in this sample may be carry-over from other donors' samples. CDR3 sequence: CATSRDASMGNQPQHF. The CDR3 nucleotides read TGTGCCACCAGCAGAGATGCATCGATGGGCAATCAGCCCCAGCATTTT.